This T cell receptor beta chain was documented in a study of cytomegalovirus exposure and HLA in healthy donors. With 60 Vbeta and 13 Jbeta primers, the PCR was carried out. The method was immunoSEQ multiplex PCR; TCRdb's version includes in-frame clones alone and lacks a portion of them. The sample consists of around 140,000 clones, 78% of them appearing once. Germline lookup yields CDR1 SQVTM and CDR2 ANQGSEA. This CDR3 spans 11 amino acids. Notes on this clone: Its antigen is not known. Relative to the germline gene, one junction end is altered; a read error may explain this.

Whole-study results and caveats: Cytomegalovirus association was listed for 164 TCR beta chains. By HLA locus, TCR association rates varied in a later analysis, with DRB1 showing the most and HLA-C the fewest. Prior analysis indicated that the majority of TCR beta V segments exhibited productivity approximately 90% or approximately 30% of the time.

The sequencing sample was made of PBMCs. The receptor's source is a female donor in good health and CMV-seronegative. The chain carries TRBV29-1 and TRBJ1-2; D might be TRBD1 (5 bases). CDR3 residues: CSVDPGRGTIF. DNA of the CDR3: TGCAGCGTTGACCCCGGGCGGGGGACGATCTTC.